Below are 25 T cell receptor beta chains sequenced from a single sample in a study of shared clonotypes between healthy human individuals. Data came from immunoSEQ multiplex PCR; TCRdb stores just in-frame clones and leaves some out. This table has approximately 1.5 million clones, around 98.5% appearing once. The specimen was naive CD4+ T cells sorted from blood. Indicated subset: CD45RA+ positively selected. Source of these receptors: a man aged 30 to 39 in good health.

The chain links TRBV9 to TRBJ2-3, with D perhaps TRBD2 (6 bases). Germline CDR1 SGDLS, CDR2 YYNGEE. Trimming took off 2 bases at V and 4 bases at J, with 8 bases between the two ends. CDR3 length: 13 amino acids. CDR3 nucleotides: TGTGCCAGCAGCGTTACTAGCCCAGATACGCAGTATTTT. Protein: CASSVTSPDTQYF. Filled out from reference TRBV9 and TRBJ2-3, the complete variable domain reads DSGVTQTPKHLITATGQRVTLRCSPRSGDLSVYWYQQSLDQGLQFLIQYYNGEERAKGNILERFSAQQFPDLHSELNLSSLELGDSALYFCASSVTSPDTQYFGPGTRLTVL.

This clone showed up just once. CDR3 region: CASSLGTGGASSNQPQHF. CDR3 DNA: TGTGCCAGTAGTTTGGGGACAGGGGGCGCGTCGAGCAATCAGCCCCAGCATTTT. The V call is TRBV19, the J call TRBJ1-5; 12 nucleotides align to TRBD1. V was pared by 5 bases and J by 1 base, with 9 bases of the junction left unmatched. Looked up from germline, CDR1 is LNHDA and CDR2 is SQIVND (reference sequence). The CDR3 has 18 residues. The complete variable domain, with remaining parts taken from reference TRBV19 and TRBJ1-5, reads DGGITQSPKYLFRKEGQNVTLSCEQNLNHDAMYWYRQDPGQGLRLIYYSQIVNDFQKGDIAEGYSVSREKKESFPLTVTSAQKNPTAFYLCASSLGTGGASSNQPQHFGDGTRLSIL.

This chain joins TRBV10-3 and TRBJ2-7, with D perhaps matching TRBD1 (6 bases). In germline, CDR1 is ENHRY, CDR2 SYGVKD. The CDR3 covers 13 residues. V was pared by 2 bases and J by 5 bases, with 10 bases between. CDR3 protein: CAISELSGDEQYF. The CDR3 DNA follows: TGTGCCATCAGTGAGCTTTCAGGGGACGAGCAGTACTTC.

The CDR3 spells CASSLELAGGGRETQYF. In nucleotides, the CDR3 is TGTGCCAGCAGCTTGGAACTAGCGGGAGGAGGTCGAGAGACCCAGTACTTC. The V gene is TRBV5-4, the J gene TRBJ2-5, with 12 bases aligning to TRBD2. V shed 0 bases and J 4 bases; nucleotides not matched to a gene: 7. This CDR3 comprises 17 residues. From germline, CDR1 is SGHNT and CDR2 YYREEE (reference sequence).

This sequence joins TRBV9 and TRBJ2-7; possible D gene TRBD2, 6 bases. The ends were cut back, 0 bases at V and 0 bases at J, with 7 bases in the middle. Germline V CDR1 and CDR2: SGDLS, YYNGEE. This CDR3 region has 14 residues. The CDR3 loop reads CASSVERASYEQYF. The CDR3 DNA is TGTGCCAGCAGCGTAGAGCGGGCCTCCTACGAGCAGTACTTC.

The chain carries TRBV7-2 and TRBJ2-5; D call uncertain. Germline CDR1 SGHTA, CDR2 FQGNSA. Trimming removed 1 base from V and 2 bases from J, with 8 bases in between. The CDR3 consists of 14 residues. The CDR3 sequence is CASSLGPIQETQYF. In DNA form, the CDR3 reads TGTGCCAGCAGCTTAGGACCAATTCAAGAGACCCAGTACTTC.

The chain is built from TRBV5-4 and TRBJ1-4; tentative D call: TRBD1 (5 bases). Germline-derived CDR1 and CDR2 are SGHNT and YYREEE (reference sequence). This CDR3 contains 14 residues. The V gene lost 0 bases and the J gene lost 8 bases, with 11 bases spanning the gap. This CDR3 reads CASSLAMGEEKLFF. The CDR3 DNA is TGTGCCAGCAGCTTGGCCATGGGGGAGGAAAAACTGTTTTTT.

This sequence joins TRBV28 and TRBJ2-4; D might be TRBD1 or TRBD2, each matching 5 bases. The V gene lost 4 bases and the J gene lost 4 bases, with 8 bases spanning the gap. The CDR3 is 13 residues long. Germline V CDR1 and CDR2: MDHEN, SYDVKM. CDR3 sequence: CASSWDGKNIQYF. In nucleotides, the CDR3 is TGTGCCAGCAGTTGGGACGGGAAAAACATTCAGTACTTC.

The V gene is TRBV19, the J gene TRBJ1-1; 8 positions match TRBD1. Germline loops: CDR1 LNHDA, CDR2 SQIVND (reference sequence). The trim removed 10 bases at V and 5 bases at J, leaving 9 bases unmatched. CDR3 length: 13 amino acids. The chain's CDR3 is CATAGGARTEAFF. The CDR3 nucleotides read TGTGCCACCGCAGGGGGCGCGAGGACTGAAGCTTTCTTT.

The chain is built from TRBV15 and TRBJ1-5; D perhaps matches TRBD1 (5 bases). V dropped 7 bases and J dropped 4 bases, with 17 bases sitting between them. The CDR3 runs 15 residues. CDR1 is LNHNV, CDR2 YYDKDF, per germline (reference sequence). The CDR3 region is CATTHLRGNNQPQHF. The CDR3 coding sequence is TGTGCCACCACCCATCTCCGGGGGAATAATCAGCCCCAGCATTTT.

The chain employs TRBV5-4 and TRBJ2-2, with a weak D call TRBD1 (5 bases). Germline V gene data show CDR1 as SGHNT and CDR2 as YYREEE (reference sequence). The CDR3 is made up of 13 amino acids. Trimming took off 4 bases at V and 6 bases at J, with 10 bases between the two ends. The chain's CDR3 is CASSPDTPGELFF. CDR3 DNA sequence: TGTGCCAGCAGCCCGGACACCCCCGGGGAGCTGTTTTTT.

This rearrangement joins TRBV28 to TRBJ1-2; D is unresolved. CDR3 size: 18 residues. Trimming left V 4 bases short and J 4 bases short, with 25 bases between. Per the germline V gene, CDR1 is MDHEN and CDR2 is SYDVKM. In DNA form, the CDR3 reads TGTGCCAGCAGTTCCGTCCCGGGGATGTCGTCCCGGGGCTATGGCTACACCTTC. It specifies CASSSVPGMSSRGYGYTF.

The chain joins TRBV6-1 to TRBJ2-7; 7 nucleotides agree with TRBD1. Germline V CDR1 and CDR2: MNHNS, SASEGT. With 0 bases clipped from V and 3 bases from J, the junction kept 8 bases outside the gene matches. This CDR3 has 16 amino acids. CDR3 protein: CASSEAAGTDFYEQYF. DNA of the CDR3: TGTGCCAGCAGTGAAGCAGCCGGGACAGATTTCTACGAGCAGTACTTC.

The V call is TRBV29-1, the J call TRBJ2-7, with 11 bases that match TRBD1. The germline CDR1 and CDR2 sequences are SQVTM and ANQGSEA. CDR3 length: 14 amino acids. V lost 6 bases, J lost 2 bases, and 6 bases stayed unmatched. The CDR3, as DNA: TGCAGCGTGCGGACGGGACAGGGGGCCTACGAGCAGTACTTC. This translates into CSVRTGQGAYEQYF.

This chain connects TRBV29-1 to TRBJ1-1; D remains unclear. This CDR3 is built from 14 residues. From germline, CDR1 is SQVTM and CDR2 ANQGSEA. Trimming took 7 bases from V and 5 from J, leaving 20 bases between them. CDR3 protein: CSAEHKTDGTEAFF. The CDR3 bases are TGCAGCGCGGAACATAAGACCGACGGAACTGAAGCTTTCTTT.

The J gene is TRBJ2-1, the V gene TRBV11-1; 9 bases fit TRBD2. There are 15 residues in the CDR3. The V gene's germline CDR1 is SGHAT and CDR2 FQDESV (reference sequence). After removal of 5 bases from V and 3 bases from J, the junction contained 5 bases not matched to a gene. For the CDR3, the DNA is TGTGCCAGCAGCCTAGATAGCGGGAGCTACAATGAGCAGTTCTTC. Translating gives CASSLDSGSYNEQFF.

The rearrangement joins TRBV19 to TRBJ2-2; 7 positions agree with TRBD1. In germline, CDR1 is LNHDA, CDR2 SQIVND (reference sequence). Losses at the gene ends were 10 bases for V and 2 bases for J; bases not matched to a gene: 10. The CDR3 sequence is 15 residues long. CDR3: CATRSGTVNTGELFF. CDR3 nucleotides: TGTGCCACCCGTTCCGGGACAGTAAACACCGGGGAGCTGTTTTTT.

Here the CDR3 DNA reads TGTGCCAGCAGGGCGGACTTGACTAGCACAGATACGCAGTATTTT. It specifies CASRADLTSTDTQYF. This chain joins TRBV5-4 and TRBJ2-3, with D possibly TRBD2 on 5 matching bases. The germline gives CDR1 SGHNT, CDR2 YYREEE (reference sequence). V lost 5 bases and J 0 bases, leaving 13 bases between the germline ends. The CDR3 covers 15 residues.

This chain links TRBV5-1 with TRBJ2-3; 8 bases align to TRBD1. Per germline, CDR1 SGHRS and CDR2 YFSETQ. The CDR3 totals 14 residues. The J segment lost 5 bases and the V segment lost 1 base, leaving 3 bases of the junction unmatched. The CDR3 DNA reads as TGCGCCAGCAGCTTGTATACAGGGGGAGATACGCAGTATTTT. Encoded protein: CASSLYTGGDTQYF.

The chain combines TRBV6-5 with TRBJ2-7; no definite D call. Germline V gene data show CDR1 as MNHEY and CDR2 as SVGAGI. V lost 0 bases, J lost 1 base, and 7 bases lay in between. The CDR3 length is 14 residues. The CDR3 DNA is TGTGCCAGCAGTTACTCCCCGGCTTCCTACGAGCAGTACTTC. Protein product: CASSYSPASYEQYF.

This sequence joins TRBV10-2 and TRBJ2-3, with 10 nucleotides matching TRBD2. Per germline, CDR1 WSHSY and CDR2 SAAADI. The V gene end was trimmed by 7 bases and the J gene end by 8 bases; junction bases not matched to a gene: 6. The CDR3 has 13 residues. Here the CDR3 DNA reads TGCGCCAGCATCCCCGGGACTAGCGCTACGCAGTATTTT. This codes for CASIPGTSATQYF.

The chain joins TRBV7-6 to TRBJ2-7; 12 bases are a match to TRBD2. V gave up 0 bases and J gave up 2 bases; unmatched junction bases: 8. The CDR3 extends over 18 amino acids. The V gene's germline CDR1 is SGHVS and CDR2 FNYEAQ. CDR3 loop: CASSLALRTSGAAYEQYF. The CDR3 DNA follows: TGTGCCAGCAGCTTAGCACTTAGGACTAGCGGGGCCGCCTACGAGCAGTACTTC.

The rearrangement uses TRBV28 and TRBJ2-2, with TRBD2 as a possible D gene (6 bases). V lost 2 bases and J 2 bases, leaving 18 bases between the germline ends. In germline, CDR1 is MDHEN, CDR2 SYDVKM. The CDR3 spans 18 residues. CDR3 DNA: TGTGCCAGCAGTTTACTGGAATTTGTCGGGAGCAACACCGGGGAGCTGTTTTTT. This gives the protein CASSLLEFVGSNTGELFF.

Written as DNA, the CDR3 is TGTGCCAGCAGCTTAGATGTGTACACTGAAGCTTTCTTT. Translated, it gives CASSLDVYTEAFF. The chain carries TRBV7-2 and TRBJ1-1; D is unresolved. Between the trimmed V and J ends, which lost 1 base and 3 bases, there was a span of 6 bases. The V gene's germline CDR1 is SGHTA and CDR2 FQGNSA. CDR3 length: 13 residues.

In the case of this clone: In the same sample, other DNA sequences code for this CDR3. The chain employs TRBV9 and TRBJ2-5, with unresolved D. Germline CDR1 SGDLS, CDR2 YYNGEE. The ends were cut back, 0 bases at V and 1 base at J, with 4 bases in the middle. The CDR3 contains 13 residues. The CDR3 DNA sequence: TGTGCCAGCAGCGTAGTTCCCCAAGAGACCCAGTACTTC. Translated: CASSVVPQETQYF.